The present entry profiles one T cell receptor (beta chain) with its context. This record belongs to a study of blood T cell repertoires in COVID-19. Overall study context: Samples representing acute and convalescent COVID-19 were sourced from the United States, Italy and Spain.

Original handling: Estimation of nucleated cell counts relied on the amplification of reference gene primers. Using immunoSEQ multiplex PCR, the repertoire was profiled, and TCRdb retains in-frame clones only, with some absent. For V, J and clone size, that table is used; D and trimming come from the DNA. The data hold some 110,000 clones, with roughly 83% observed a single time. The sequence was collected from an elderly woman with active or convalescent COVID-19. The material sequenced was peripheral blood.

CDR3 in DNA: TGCAGCGTTCTGGTCAGGGGAAACTATGGCTACACCTTC. Its translation: CSVLVRGNYGYTF. The rearrangement links TRBV29-1 to TRBJ1-2; a possible D gene is TRBD1 (6 bases). Germline loops: CDR1 SQVTM, CDR2 ANQGSEA. Trimming stripped 5 bases from V and 2 bases from J, with 12 bases between. CDR3 length: 13 amino acids.